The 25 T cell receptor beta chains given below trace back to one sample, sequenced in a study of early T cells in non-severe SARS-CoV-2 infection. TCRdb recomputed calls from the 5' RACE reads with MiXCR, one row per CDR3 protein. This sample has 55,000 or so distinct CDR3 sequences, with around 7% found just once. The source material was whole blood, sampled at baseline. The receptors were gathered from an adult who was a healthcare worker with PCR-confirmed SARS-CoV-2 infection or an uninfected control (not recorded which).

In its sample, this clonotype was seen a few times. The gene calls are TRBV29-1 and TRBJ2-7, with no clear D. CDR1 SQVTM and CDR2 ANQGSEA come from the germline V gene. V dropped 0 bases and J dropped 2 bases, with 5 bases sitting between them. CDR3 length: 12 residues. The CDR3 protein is CSVEDTAYEQYF. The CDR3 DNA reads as TGCAGCGTTGAAGACACCGCCTACGAGCAGTACTTC.

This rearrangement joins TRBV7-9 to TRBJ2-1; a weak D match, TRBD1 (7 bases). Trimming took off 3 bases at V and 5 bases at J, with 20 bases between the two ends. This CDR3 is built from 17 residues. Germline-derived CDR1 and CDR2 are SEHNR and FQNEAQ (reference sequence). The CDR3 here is CASSFFGGDRAHNEQFF. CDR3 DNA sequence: TGTGCCAGCAGCTTCTTCGGGGGAGACAGGGCCCACAATGAGCAGTTCTTC.

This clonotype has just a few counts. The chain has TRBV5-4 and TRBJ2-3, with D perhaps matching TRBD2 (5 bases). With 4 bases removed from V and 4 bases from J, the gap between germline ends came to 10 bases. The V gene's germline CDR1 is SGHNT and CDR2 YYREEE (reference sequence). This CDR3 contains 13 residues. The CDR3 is CASSPSEADTQYF. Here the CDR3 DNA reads TGTGCCAGCAGCCCGTCGGAGGCAGATACGCAGTATTTT.

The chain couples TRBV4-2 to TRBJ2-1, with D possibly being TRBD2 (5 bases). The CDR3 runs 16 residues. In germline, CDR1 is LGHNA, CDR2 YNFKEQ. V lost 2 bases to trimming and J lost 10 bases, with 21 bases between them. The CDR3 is CASSQRSAGSMAEQFF. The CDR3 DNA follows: TGTGCCAGCAGCCAAAGGAGCGCGGGTTCTATGGCAGAGCAGTTCTTC.

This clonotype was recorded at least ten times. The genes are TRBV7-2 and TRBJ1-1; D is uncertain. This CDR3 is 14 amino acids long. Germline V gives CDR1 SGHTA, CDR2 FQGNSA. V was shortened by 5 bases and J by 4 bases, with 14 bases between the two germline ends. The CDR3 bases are TGTGCCAGCAGCCCTTCGGGCACGGGCACTGAAGCTTTCTTT. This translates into CASSPSGTGTEAFF.

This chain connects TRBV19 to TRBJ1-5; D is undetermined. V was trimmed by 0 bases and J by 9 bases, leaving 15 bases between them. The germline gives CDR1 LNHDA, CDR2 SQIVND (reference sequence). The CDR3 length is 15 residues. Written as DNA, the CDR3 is TGTGCCAGTAGTATAGAACCCCTCCTAGGTCGGCCCCAGCATTTT. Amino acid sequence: CASSIEPLLGRPQHF.

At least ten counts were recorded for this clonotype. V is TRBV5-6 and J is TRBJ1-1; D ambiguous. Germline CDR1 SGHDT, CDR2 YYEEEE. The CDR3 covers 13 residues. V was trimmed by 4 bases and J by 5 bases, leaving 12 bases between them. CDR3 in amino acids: CASSLSVETEAFF. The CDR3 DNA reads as TGTGCCAGCAGCCTGTCGGTGGAGACTGAAGCTTTCTTT.

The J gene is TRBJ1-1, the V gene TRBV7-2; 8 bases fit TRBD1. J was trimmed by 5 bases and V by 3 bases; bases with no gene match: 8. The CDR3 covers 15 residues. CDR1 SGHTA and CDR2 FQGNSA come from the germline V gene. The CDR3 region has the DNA TGTGCCAGCAGCTTTTTGTCAGGGGGCCAAACTGAAGCTTTCTTT. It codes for CASSFLSGGQTEAFF.

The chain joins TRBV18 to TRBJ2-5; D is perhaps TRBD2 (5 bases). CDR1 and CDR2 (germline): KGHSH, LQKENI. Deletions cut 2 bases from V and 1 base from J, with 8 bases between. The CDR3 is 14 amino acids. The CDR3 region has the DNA TGTGCCAGCTCACCAGGGCTAGCCCAAGAGACCCAGTACTTC. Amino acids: CASSPGLAQETQYF.

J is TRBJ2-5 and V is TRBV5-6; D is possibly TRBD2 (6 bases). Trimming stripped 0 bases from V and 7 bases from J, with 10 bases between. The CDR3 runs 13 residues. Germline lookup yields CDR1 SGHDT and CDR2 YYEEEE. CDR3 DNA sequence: TGTGCCAGCAGCTTGGAGGACGGGGGGACCCAGTACTTC. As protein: CASSLEDGGTQYF. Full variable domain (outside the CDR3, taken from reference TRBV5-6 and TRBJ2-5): DAGVTQSPTHLIKTRGQQVTLRCSPKSGHDTVSWYQQALGQGPQFIFQYYEEEERQRGNFPDRFSGHQFPNYSSELNVNALLLGDSALYLCASSLEDGGTQYFGPGTRLLVL.

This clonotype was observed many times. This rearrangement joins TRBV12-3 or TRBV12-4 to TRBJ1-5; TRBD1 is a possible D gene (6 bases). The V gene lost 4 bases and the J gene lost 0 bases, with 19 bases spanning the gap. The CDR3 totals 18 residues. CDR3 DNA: TGTGCCAGCAGTTCTACAGGGATGGGCGCCCCTAGCAATCAGCCCCAGCATTTT. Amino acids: CASSSTGMGAPSNQPQHF.

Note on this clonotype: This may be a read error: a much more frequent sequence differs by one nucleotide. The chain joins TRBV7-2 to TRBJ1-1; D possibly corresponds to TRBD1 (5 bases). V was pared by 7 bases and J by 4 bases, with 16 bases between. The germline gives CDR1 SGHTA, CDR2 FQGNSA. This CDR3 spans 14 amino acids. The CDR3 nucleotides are TGTGCCAGCAAATCCTCCCAGGGAGGCACTGAAGCTTTCTTT. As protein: CASKSSQGGTEAFF.

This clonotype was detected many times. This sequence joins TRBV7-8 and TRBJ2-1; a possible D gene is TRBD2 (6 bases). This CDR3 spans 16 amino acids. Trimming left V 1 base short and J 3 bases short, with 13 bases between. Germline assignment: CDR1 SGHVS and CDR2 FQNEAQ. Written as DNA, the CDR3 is TGTGCCAGCAGCTTAGTTGCGGGACTCCTCTACAATGAGCAGTTCTTC. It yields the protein CASSLVAGLLYNEQFF. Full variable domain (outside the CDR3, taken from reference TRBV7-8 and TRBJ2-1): GAGVSQSPRYKVAKRGQDVALRCDPISGHVSLFWYQQALGQGPEFLTYFQNEAQLDKSGLPSDRFFAERPEGSVSTLKIQRTQQEDSAVYLCASSLVAGLLYNEQFFGPGTRLTVL.

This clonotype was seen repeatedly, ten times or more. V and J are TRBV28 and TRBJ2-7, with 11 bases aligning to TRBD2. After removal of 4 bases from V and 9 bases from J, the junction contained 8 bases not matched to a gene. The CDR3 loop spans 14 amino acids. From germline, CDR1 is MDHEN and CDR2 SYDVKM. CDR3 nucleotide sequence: TGTGCCAGCAGTTCCCGACTAGCGGGGAGGAGGCAGTACTTC. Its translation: CASSSRLAGRRQYF.

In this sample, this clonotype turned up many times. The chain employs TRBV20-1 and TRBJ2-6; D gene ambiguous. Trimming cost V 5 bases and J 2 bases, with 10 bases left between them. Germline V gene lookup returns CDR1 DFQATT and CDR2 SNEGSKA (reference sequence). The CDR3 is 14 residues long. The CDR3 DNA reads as TGCAGTGCTCTCGTCCAGCCTGGGGCCAACGTCCTGACTTTC. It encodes CSALVQPGANVLTF.

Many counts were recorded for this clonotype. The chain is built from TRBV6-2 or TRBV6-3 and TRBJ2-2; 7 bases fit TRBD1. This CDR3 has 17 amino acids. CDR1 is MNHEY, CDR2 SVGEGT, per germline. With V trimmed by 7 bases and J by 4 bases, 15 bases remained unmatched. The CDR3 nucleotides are TGTGCCAGCACCCTATACATCGGACAGGCCTTCACCGGGGAGCTGTTTTTT. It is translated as CASTLYIGQAFTGELFF.

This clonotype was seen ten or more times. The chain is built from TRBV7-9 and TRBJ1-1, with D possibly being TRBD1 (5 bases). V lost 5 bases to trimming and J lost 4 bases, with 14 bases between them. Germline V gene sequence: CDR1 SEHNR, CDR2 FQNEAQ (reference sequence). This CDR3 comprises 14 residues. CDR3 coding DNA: TGTGCCAGCAGCGATCAGGGTCTGGGCACTGAAGCTTTCTTT. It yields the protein CASSDQGLGTEAFF.

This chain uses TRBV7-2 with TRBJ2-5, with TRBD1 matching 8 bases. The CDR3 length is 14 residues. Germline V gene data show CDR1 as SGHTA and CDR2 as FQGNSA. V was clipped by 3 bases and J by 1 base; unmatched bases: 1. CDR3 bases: TGTGCCAGCAGCTTCGGACAGGGCCAAGAGACCCAGTACTTC. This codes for CASSFGQGQETQYF.

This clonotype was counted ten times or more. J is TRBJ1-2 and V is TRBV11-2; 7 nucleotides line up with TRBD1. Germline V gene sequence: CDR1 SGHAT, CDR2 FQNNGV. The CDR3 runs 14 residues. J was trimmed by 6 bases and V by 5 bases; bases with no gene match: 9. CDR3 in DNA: TGTGCCAGCAGCCGGACAGGTTCTTGGGATGGCTACACCTTC. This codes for CASSRTGSWDGYTF.

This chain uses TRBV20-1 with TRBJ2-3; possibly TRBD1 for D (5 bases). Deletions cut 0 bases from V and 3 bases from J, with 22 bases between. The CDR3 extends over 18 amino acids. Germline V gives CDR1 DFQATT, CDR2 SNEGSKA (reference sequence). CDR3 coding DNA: TGCAGTGCTAGAGATTCGACTGGGGCTTTCGCTTCTACAGATACGCAGTATTTT. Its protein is CSARDSTGAFASTDTQYF.

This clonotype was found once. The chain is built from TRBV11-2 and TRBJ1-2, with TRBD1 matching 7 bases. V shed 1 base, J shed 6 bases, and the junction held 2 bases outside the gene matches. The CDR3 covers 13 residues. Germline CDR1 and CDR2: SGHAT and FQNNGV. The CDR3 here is CASSLATGNGYTF. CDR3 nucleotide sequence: TGTGCCAGCAGCTTAGCGACAGGGAATGGCTACACCTTC.

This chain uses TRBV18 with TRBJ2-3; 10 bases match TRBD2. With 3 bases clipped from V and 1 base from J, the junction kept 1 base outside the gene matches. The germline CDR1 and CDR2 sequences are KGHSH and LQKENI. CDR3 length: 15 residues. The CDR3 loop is CASSPTSGGTDTQYF. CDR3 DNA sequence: TGTGCCAGCTCACCCACTAGCGGGGGCACAGATACGCAGTATTTT. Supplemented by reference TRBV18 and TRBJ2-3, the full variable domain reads NAGVMQNPRHLVRRRGQEARLRCSPMKGHSHVYWYRQLPEEGLKFMVYLQKENIIDESGMPKERFSAEFPKEGPSILRIQQVVRGDSAAYFCASSPTSGGTDTQYFGPGTRLTVL.

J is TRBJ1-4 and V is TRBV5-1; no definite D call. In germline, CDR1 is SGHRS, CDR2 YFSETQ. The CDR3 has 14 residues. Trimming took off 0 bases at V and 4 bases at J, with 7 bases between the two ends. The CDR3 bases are TGCGCCAGCAGCTTGGAGACCTTTAATGAAAAACTGTTTTTT. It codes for CASSLETFNEKLFF.

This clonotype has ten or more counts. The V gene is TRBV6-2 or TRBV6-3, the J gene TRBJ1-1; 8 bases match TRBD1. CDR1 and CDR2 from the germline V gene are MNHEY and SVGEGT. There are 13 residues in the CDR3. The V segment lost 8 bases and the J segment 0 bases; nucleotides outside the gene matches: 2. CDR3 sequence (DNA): TGTGCCAGCCGGGACAGGTTGAACACTGAAGCTTTCTTT. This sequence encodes CASRDRLNTEAFF.

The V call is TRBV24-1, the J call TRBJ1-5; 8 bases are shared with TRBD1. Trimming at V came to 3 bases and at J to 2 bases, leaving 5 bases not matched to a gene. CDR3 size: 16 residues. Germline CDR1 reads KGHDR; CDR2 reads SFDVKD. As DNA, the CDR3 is TGTGCCACCAGTGATCGACAGGGGCTAGGCAATCAGCCCCAGCATTTT. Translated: CATSDRQGLGNQPQHF.